The clone carrying this T cell receptor beta chain has at least ten counts. The time point was: pre-sensitization, week 0. Stated treatment: therapeutic diphenylcyclopropenone sensitization with weekly scalp DPC. Ahead of applying each patch test, blood was sampled. Alopecia patients deemed DPC-suitable, aged 18 to 70, excluding pregnancy. One entry per CDR3 protein, called by TCRdb with MiXCR from the RACE reads. The profile shows about 93,000 distinct CDR3 sequences, 7.5% to 9.5% of them singletons. The data derive from a study of human T cells and chemical hapten exposure. Looked up from germline, CDR1 is SNHLY and CDR2 is FYNNEI. V was pared by 2 bases and J by 6 bases, with 16 bases between. The CDR3 loop spans 15 amino acids.

The clonotype was recovered from a man aged 40-49 years with alopecia areata. Some clones in this sample may be carry-over from other donors' samples. The chain uses TRBV2 and TRBJ1-1; D perhaps matches TRBD1 (5 bases). Sequencing was performed on whole blood, taken in connection with sensitization to the hapten diphenylcyclopropenone (DPC). DNA of the CDR3: TGTGCCAGCAGTGAAATCGAGGGGACTCTCTCTGAAGCTTTCTTT. It specifies CASSEIEGTLSEAFF.